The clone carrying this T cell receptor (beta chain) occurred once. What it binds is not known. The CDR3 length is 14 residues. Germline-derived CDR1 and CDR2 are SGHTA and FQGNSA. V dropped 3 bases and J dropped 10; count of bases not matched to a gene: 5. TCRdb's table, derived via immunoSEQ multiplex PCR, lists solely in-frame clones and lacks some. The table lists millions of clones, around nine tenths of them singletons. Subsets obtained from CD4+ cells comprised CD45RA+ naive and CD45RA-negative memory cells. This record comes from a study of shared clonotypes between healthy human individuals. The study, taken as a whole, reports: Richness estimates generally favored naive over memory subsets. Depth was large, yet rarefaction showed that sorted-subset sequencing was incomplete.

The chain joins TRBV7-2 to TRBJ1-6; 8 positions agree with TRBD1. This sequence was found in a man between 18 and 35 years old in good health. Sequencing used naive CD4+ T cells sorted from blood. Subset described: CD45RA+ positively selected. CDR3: CASSLDREGSPLHF. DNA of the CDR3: TGTGCCAGCAGCTTGGACAGGGAGGGATCACCCCTCCACTTT.